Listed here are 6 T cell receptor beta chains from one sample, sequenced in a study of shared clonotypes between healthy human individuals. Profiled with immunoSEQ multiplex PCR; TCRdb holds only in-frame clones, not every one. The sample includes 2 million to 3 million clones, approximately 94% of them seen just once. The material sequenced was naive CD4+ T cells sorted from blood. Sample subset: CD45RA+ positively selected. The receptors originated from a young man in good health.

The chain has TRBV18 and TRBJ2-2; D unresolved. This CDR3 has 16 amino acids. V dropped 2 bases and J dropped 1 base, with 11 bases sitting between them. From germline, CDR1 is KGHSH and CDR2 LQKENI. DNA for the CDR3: TGTGCCAGCTCACCATACCAACACCGGAACACCGGGGAGCTGTTTTTT. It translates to CASSPYQHRNTGELFF. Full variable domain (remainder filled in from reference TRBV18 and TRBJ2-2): NAGVMQNPRHLVRRRGQEARLRCSPMKGHSHVYWYRQLPEEGLKFMVYLQKENIIDESGMPKERFSAEFPKEGPSILRIQQVVRGDSAAYFCASSPYQHRNTGELFFGEGSRLTVL.

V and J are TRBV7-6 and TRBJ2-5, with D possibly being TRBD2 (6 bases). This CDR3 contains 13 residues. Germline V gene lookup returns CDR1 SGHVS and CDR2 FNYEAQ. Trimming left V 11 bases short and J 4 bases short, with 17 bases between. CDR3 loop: CAGWDWGGETQYF. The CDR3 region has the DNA TGTGCCGGATGGGACTGGGGTGGAGAGACCCAGTACTTC.

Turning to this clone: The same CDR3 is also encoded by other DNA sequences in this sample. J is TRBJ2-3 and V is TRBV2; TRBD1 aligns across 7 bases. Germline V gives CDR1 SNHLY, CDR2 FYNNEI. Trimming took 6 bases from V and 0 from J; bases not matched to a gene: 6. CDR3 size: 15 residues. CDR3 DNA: TGTGCCAGCAGAGGGCAGGGGGTCAGCACAGATACGCAGTATTTT. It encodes CASRGQGVSTDTQYF. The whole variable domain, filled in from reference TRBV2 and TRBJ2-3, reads EPEVTQTPSHQVTQMGQEVILRCVPISNHLYFYWYRQILGQKVEFLVSFYNNEISEKSEIFDDQFSVERPDGSNFTLKIRSTKLEDSAMYFCASRGQGVSTDTQYFGPGTRLTVL.

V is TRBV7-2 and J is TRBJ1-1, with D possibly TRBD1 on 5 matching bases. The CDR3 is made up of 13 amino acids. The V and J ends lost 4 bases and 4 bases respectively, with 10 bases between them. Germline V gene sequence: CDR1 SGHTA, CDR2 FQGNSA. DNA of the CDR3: TGTGCCAGCAGCTCCCAGGGAATCACTGAAGCTTTCTTT. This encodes CASSSQGITEAFF.

Written as DNA, the CDR3 is TGCGCCAGCAGTGCCAGCGGGGTCTACGAGCAGTACTTC. Translated, it gives CASSASGVYEQYF. This chain joins TRBV10-1 and TRBJ2-7, with 7 bases lining up with TRBD2. J gave up 3 bases and V 4 bases, and 3 bases lay outside the gene matches. CDR3 length equals 13 residues. Germline V gene sequence: CDR1 WNHNN, CDR2 SYGVQD (reference sequence).

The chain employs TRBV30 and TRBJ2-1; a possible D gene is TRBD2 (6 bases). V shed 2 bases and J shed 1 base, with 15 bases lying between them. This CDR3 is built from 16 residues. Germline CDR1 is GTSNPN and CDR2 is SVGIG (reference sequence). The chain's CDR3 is CAWSYGLKISYNEQFF. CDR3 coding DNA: TGTGCCTGGAGTTACGGACTAAAGATATCCTACAATGAGCAGTTCTTC. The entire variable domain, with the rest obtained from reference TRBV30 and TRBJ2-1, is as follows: SQTIHQWPATLVQPVGSPLSLECTVEGTSNPNLYWYRQAAGRGLQLLFYSVGIGQISSEVPQNLSASRPQDRQFILSSKKLLLSDSGFYLCAWSYGLKISYNEQFFGPGTRLTVL.